These 5 T cell receptor beta chains were sequenced from one sample in a study of vaccination and CD4 T cells after COVID-19. The treatment is: approximately nine-day PBMC culture with coronavirus spike peptide pools or control peptides (ViraFEST assay). What these receptors recognize is not known. The Oncomine TCR Beta short-read assay was applied to DNA of cultured CD4+ T cells. TCRdb fed the PCR reads into MiXCR, producing one record per CDR3 protein. The data hold fewer than 14,000 distinct CDR3 sequences, with about 38% observed a single time. Sequences were derived from CD4+ T cells from blood, cultured in vitro, sampled after SARS-CoV-2 vaccination. Every receptor here comes from a human donor who had recovered from COVID-19.

This clonotype was observed a few times. This rearrangement joins TRBV10-1 to TRBJ1-5, with D uncertain. This CDR3 is 18 amino acids long. V shed 6 bases and J shed 0 bases, with 21 bases lying between them. Germline lookup yields CDR1 WNHNN and CDR2 SYGVQD (reference sequence). The CDR3 coding sequence is TGCGCCAGCAGCTGCCGTGGCAAAAGGGTATATAGCAATCAGCCCCAGCATTTT. This translates into CASSCRGKRVYSNQPQHF.

The rearrangement links TRBV12-3 or TRBV12-4 to TRBJ2-7; D is uncertain. The V end lost 0 bases, the J end lost 10 bases, and 7 bases lay between the germline ends. This CDR3 is built from 11 residues. The chain's CDR3 is CASSLAYSQYF. The CDR3 DNA follows: TGTGCCAGCAGTTTAGCTTACAGTCAGTACTTC.

The chain joins TRBV28 to TRBJ2-1; 9 positions match TRBD2. CDR1 is MDHEN and CDR2 is SYDVKM in the germline V gene. This CDR3 has 14 amino acids. J gave up 10 bases and V 5 bases, and 9 bases lay outside the gene matches. CDR3 nucleotides: TGTGCCAGCAGTCCTTCACTAGCGGGTGGCGAGCAGTTCTTC. Translation: CASSPSLAGGEQFF.

In its sample, this clonotype was seen a few times. V usage is TRBV28 and J usage is TRBJ2-2, with D unresolved. Germline V gene lookup returns CDR1 MDHEN and CDR2 SYDVKM. The CDR3 runs to 15 residues. V was clipped by 5 bases and J by 1 base, with 11 bases between them. This chain's CDR3 is CASSEDQRNTGELFF. CDR3 bases: TGTGCCAGCAGTGAGGACCAGCGGAACACCGGGGAGCTGTTTTTT. The whole variable domain, filled in from reference TRBV28 and TRBJ2-2, reads DVKVTQSSRYLVKRTGEKVFLECVQDMDHENMFWYRQDPGLGLRLIYFSYDVKMKEKGDIPEGYSVSREKKERFSLILESASTNQTSMYLCASSEDQRNTGELFFGEGSRLTVL.

This clonotype turned up a few times. The rearrangement uses TRBV20-1 and TRBJ2-5; 7 nucleotides line up with TRBD1. This CDR3 is built from 14 residues. The germline gives CDR1 DFQATT, CDR2 SNEGSKA (reference sequence). V gave up 3 bases and J gave up 4 bases; unmatched junction bases: 8. Here the CDR3 DNA reads TGCAGTGCTAGCTCCCACAGGGGACGAGAGACCCAGTACTTC. It is translated as CSASSHRGRETQYF.